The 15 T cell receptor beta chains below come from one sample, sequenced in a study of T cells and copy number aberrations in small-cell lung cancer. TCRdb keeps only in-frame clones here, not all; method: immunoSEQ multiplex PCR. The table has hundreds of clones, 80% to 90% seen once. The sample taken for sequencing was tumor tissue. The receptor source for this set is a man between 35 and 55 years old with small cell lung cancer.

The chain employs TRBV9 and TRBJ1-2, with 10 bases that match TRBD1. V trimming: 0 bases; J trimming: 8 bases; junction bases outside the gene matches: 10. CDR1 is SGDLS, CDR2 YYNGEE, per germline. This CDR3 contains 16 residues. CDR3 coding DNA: TGTGCCAGCAGCGTAGGGTGGGGACAGGGGTCCTCCGGCTACACCTTC. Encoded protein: CASSVGWGQGSSGYTF.

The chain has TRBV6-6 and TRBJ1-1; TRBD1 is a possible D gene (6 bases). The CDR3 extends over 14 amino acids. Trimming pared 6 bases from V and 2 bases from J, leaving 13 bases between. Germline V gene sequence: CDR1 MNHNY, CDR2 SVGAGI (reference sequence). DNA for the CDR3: TGTGCCAGCAGACAGGACAGTCTCAACACTGAAGCTTTCTTT. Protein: CASRQDSLNTEAFF.

As DNA, the CDR3 is TGTGCCAGCAGCGTGGACTGGGCGATAGGGGAGACCCAGTACTTC. Translated, it gives CASSVDWAIGETQYF. The chain joins TRBV9 to TRBJ2-5; TRBD2 is a possible D gene (5 bases). The germline V and J ends were trimmed by 2 bases and 5 bases, with 16 bases remaining between them. CDR3 length: 15 amino acids. The germline CDR1 and CDR2 sequences are SGDLS and YYNGEE.

CDR3: CASSWGTGKLYEQYF. The CDR3 DNA reads TGTGCCAGCAGTTGGGGGACAGGGAAACTCTACGAGCAGTACTTC. The chain recombines TRBV6-6 with TRBJ2-7; 9 nucleotides line up with TRBD1. This CDR3 has 15 residues. Unmatched junction bases numbered 7, after V lost 4 bases and J lost 3 bases. Germline CDR1 is MNHNY and CDR2 is SVGAGI (reference sequence).

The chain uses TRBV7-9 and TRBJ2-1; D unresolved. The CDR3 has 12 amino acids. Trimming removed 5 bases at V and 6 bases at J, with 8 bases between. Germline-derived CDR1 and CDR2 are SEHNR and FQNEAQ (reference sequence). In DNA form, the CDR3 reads TGTGCCAGCAGCCCCAACTCCAATGAGCAGTTCTTC. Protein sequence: CASSPNSNEQFF.

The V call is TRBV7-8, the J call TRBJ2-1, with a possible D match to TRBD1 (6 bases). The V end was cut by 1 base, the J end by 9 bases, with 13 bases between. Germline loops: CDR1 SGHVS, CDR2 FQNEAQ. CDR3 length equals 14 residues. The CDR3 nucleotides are TGTGCCAGCAGCTTAGGGGCAGGGGTTGGTGAGCAGTTCTTC. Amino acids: CASSLGAGVGEQFF.

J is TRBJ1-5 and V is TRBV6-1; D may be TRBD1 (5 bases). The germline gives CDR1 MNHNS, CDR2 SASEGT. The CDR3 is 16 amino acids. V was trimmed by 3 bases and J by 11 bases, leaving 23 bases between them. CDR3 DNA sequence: TGTGCCAGCAGTGATATAACAGGACGTCTAGATTGGACCCAGCATTTT. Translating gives CASSDITGRLDWTQHF.

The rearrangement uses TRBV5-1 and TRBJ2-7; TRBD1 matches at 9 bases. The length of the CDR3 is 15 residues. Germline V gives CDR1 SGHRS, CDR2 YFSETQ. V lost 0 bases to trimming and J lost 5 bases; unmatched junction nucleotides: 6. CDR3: CASSLARDRVDEQYF. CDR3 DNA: TGCGCCAGCAGCTTGGCCCGGGACAGGGTCGACGAGCAGTACTTC.

The CDR3, as DNA: TGTGCCTGGCTTAGAAACACTGAAGCTTTCTTT. Protein product: CAWLRNTEAFF. The rearrangement uses TRBV30 and TRBJ1-1, with D hard to call. Trimming took off 5 bases at V and 2 bases at J, with 6 bases between the two ends. Per the germline V gene, CDR1 is GTSNPN and CDR2 is SVGIG (reference sequence). CDR3 length: 11 amino acids.

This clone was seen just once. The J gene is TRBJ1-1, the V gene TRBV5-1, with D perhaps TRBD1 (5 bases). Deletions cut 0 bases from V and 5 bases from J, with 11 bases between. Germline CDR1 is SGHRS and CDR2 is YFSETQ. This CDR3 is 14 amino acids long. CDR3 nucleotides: TGCGCCAGCAGCTTGGCTGGGGGGGGGACTGAAGCTTTCTTT. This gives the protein CASSLAGGGTEAFF.

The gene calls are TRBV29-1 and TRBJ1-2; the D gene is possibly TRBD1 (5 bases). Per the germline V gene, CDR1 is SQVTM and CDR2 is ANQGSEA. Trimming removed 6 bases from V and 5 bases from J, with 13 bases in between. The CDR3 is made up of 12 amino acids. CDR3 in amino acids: CSVETVEYGYTF. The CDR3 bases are TGCAGCGTGGAGACAGTGGAGTATGGCTACACCTTC.

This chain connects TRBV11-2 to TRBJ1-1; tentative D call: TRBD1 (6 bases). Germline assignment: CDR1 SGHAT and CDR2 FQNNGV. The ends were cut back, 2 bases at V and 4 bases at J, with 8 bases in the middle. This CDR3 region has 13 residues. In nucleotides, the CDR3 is TGTGCCAGCAGCTTAAGAGGGGGCACTGAAGCTTTCTTT. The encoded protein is CASSLRGGTEAFF.

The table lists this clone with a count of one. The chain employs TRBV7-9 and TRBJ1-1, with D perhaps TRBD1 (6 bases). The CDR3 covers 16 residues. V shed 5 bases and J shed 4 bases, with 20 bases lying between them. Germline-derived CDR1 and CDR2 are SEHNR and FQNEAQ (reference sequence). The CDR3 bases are TGTGCCAGCAGCCCAGGGGCGTCGAGTAGGGTCACTGAAGCTTTCTTT. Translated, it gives CASSPGASSRVTEAFF.

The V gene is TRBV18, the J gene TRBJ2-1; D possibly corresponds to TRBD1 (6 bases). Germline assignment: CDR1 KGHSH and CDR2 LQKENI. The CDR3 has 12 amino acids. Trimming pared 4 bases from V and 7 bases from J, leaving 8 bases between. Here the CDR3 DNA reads TGTGCCAGCTCACAACAGGGAAATGAGCAGTTCTTC. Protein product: CASSQQGNEQFF.

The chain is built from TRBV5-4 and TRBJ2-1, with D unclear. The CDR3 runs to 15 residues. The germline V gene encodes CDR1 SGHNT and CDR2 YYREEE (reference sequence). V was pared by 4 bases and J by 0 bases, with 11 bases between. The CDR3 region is CASSPIVGSYNEQFF. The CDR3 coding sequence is TGTGCCAGCAGCCCGATCGTGGGCTCCTACAATGAGCAGTTCTTC.